Listed here are 23 T cell receptor beta chains from one sample, sequenced in a study of regulatory T cells in long-lasting Graves disease. This sample's time point: persistent/refractory GD, antithyroid drugs over 5 years with positive TRAb. RNA extracted from PBMCs served as the sequencing template. In building TCR beta libraries, iRepertoire HTBI primers were used together with Arm-PCR of CDR3 regions. TCRdb re-called the multiplex PCR reads through MiXCR, storing one row per CDR3 protein. The sample carries around 500,000 distinct CDR3 sequences, roughly 20% recorded once. Sequenced here: peripheral blood mononuclear cells (PBMCs), sampled when the disease was refractory, from a patient treated with antithyroid drugs. The receptors come from a female donor with Graves disease.

The sample holds many counts of this clonotype. The chain links TRBV11-2 to TRBJ2-7, with 7 positions matching TRBD2. V lost 5 bases and J lost 2; bases outside the gene matches: 15. The CDR3 has 17 residues. In germline, CDR1 is SGHAT, CDR2 FQNNGV. CDR3 coding DNA: TGTGCCAGCAGCCTCACCTCCAGCGGGGTCTCAACCTACGAGCAGTACTTC. Translating it yields CASSLTSSGVSTYEQYF.

This clonotype was picked up many times. The chain recombines TRBV7-2 with TRBJ2-5; TRBD2 matches 7 bases. The CDR3 contains 15 residues. V dropped 7 bases and J dropped 1; count of bases not matched to a gene: 9. The V gene's germline CDR1 is SGHTA and CDR2 FQGNSA. CDR3 amino acids: CASTWGGSVQETQYF. DNA for the CDR3: TGTGCCAGCACCTGGGGCGGGAGTGTCCAAGAGACCCAGTACTTC. The full variable domain, rest sourced from reference TRBV7-2 and TRBJ2-5, is GAGVSQSPSNKVTEKGKDVELRCDPISGHTALYWYRQSLGQGLEFLIYFQGNSAPDKSGLPSDRFSAERTGGSVSTLTIQRTQQEDSAVYLCASTWGGSVQETQYFGPGTRLLVL.

This clonotype was detected many times. The V gene is TRBV28, the J gene TRBJ1-6, with D possibly matching TRBD1 (5 bases). V shed 5 bases and J shed 2 bases, with 10 bases lying between them. Germline CDR1 and CDR2: MDHEN and SYDVKM. The CDR3 runs to 15 residues. CDR3 in amino acids: CASSEGAPYNSPLHF. DNA for the CDR3: TGTGCCAGCAGTGAAGGGGCTCCCTATAATTCACCCCTCCACTTT.

A note on this clonotype: The junction departs from the called germline gene at one end, perhaps through a read error. This chain connects TRBV6-4 to TRBJ1-5; perhaps TRBD1 as D (6 bases). Germline CDR1 and CDR2: MRHNA and SNTAGT. The CDR3 extends over 16 amino acids. The CDR3 region is CASSYSSGVSNQPQHF. The CDR3 nucleotides read TGTGCCAGCAGTTACTCGTCAGGGGTGAGCAATCAGCCCCAGCATTTT.

To note about this clonotype: One end of the junction is discordant with germline, which a read error may explain. The rearrangement uses TRBV6-2 or TRBV6-3 and TRBJ1-2, with 8 bases matching TRBD1. Germline lookup yields CDR1 MNHEY and CDR2 SVGEGT. CDR3 length: 14 amino acids. The CDR3 loop is CAGSYPGGSGGYTF. As DNA, the CDR3 is TGTGCCGGCAGTTACCCAGGGGGCTCTGGTGGCTACACCTTC.

This clonotype was detected ten times or more. The chain uses TRBV2 and TRBJ2-7, with 10 bases that match TRBD1. V shed 7 bases, J shed 6 bases, and the junction held 6 bases outside the gene matches. The germline gives CDR1 SNHLY, CDR2 FYNNEI. The CDR3 spans 13 residues. The CDR3 bases are TGTGCCAGCAATTCCGGGACAGGGGCCGAGCAGTACTTC. It encodes CASNSGTGAEQYF.

This clonotype was picked up a small number of times. The rearrangement uses TRBV7-3 and TRBJ2-3; D is uncertain. With 6 bases removed from V and 6 bases from J, the gap between germline ends came to 10 bases. This CDR3 is 12 amino acids long. The germline V gene encodes CDR1 SGHTA and CDR2 FQGTGA. The CDR3 sequence: CASSLSSDTQYF. The DNA of the CDR3 is TGTGCCAGCAGTTTGAGTTCGGATACGCAGTATTTT.

The sample holds many counts of this clonotype. J is TRBJ2-7 and V is TRBV2; 7 nucleotides line up with TRBD1. CDR1 is SNHLY and CDR2 is FYNNEI in the germline V gene. The CDR3 contains 14 residues. The ends lost 1 base at V and 6 bases at J; junction bases unmatched: 6. CDR3 in amino acids: CASSEVTGLPEQYF. CDR3 nucleotides: TGTGCCAGCAGTGAAGTGACAGGGCTTCCCGAGCAGTACTTC.

The V and J genes are TRBV27 and TRBJ2-3, with TRBD2 matching over 9 bases. CDR3 length equals 14 residues. Looked up from germline, CDR1 is MNHEY and CDR2 is SMNVEV (reference sequence). The trim removed 6 bases at V and 1 base at J, leaving 2 bases unmatched. The CDR3 nucleotides are TGTGCCAGCAGGAAGCGGGGGGGCACAGATACGCAGTATTTT. This translates into CASRKRGGTDTQYF.

The chain carries TRBV7-6 and TRBJ2-3; D unclear. There are 15 residues in the CDR3. The germline V and J ends were trimmed by 1 base and 1 base, with 9 bases remaining between them. CDR1 and CDR2 (germline): SGHVS, FNYEAQ. CDR3 in amino acids: CASSLEVPGTDTQYF. CDR3 nucleotides: TGTGCCAGCAGCTTAGAAGTTCCAGGCACAGATACGCAGTATTTT.

This clonotype turned up a few times. The chain recombines TRBV5-4 with TRBJ1-2, with D possibly TRBD1 on 5 matching bases. CDR3 length: 12 residues. V lost 3 bases to trimming and J lost 7 bases, with 10 bases between them. Germline V gene lookup returns CDR1 SGHNT and CDR2 YYREEE (reference sequence). CDR3 nucleotides: TGTGCCAGCAGCTCCTTTGGGGGTGGCTACACCTTC. Its translation is CASSSFGGGYTF. The full variable domain, completed using reference TRBV5-4 and TRBJ1-2, is ETGVTQSPTHLIKTRGQQVTLRCSSQSGHNTVSWYQQALGQGPQFIFQYYREEENGRGNFPPRFSGLQFPNYSSELNVNALELDDSALYLCASSSFGGGYTFGSGTRLTVV.

This clonotype was recorded at least ten times. The chain links TRBV28 to TRBJ1-5; perhaps TRBD1 as D (5 bases). Trimming removed 2 bases from V and 0 bases from J, with 17 bases in between. Germline V gene data show CDR1 as MDHEN and CDR2 as SYDVKM. This CDR3 has 18 residues. Here the CDR3 DNA reads TGTGCCAGCAGTTTACGTAGGAGGGGCCCATATAGCAATCAGCCCCAGCATTTT. Translated: CASSLRRRGPYSNQPQHF.

J is TRBJ2-5 and V is TRBV9; 8 bases are shared with TRBD1. The junction had 10 bases not matched to a gene; V was cut back by 5 bases and J by 4 bases. This CDR3 is built from 15 residues. The V gene's germline CDR1 is SGDLS and CDR2 YYNGEE. Here the CDR3 reads CASSPQGQVGETQYF. In DNA, the CDR3 is TGTGCCAGCAGTCCCCAGGGACAGGTTGGAGAGACCCAGTACTTC.

This clonotype was observed a few times. The chain employs TRBV6-1 and TRBJ1-4; the D gene is possibly TRBD1 (6 bases). CDR1 and CDR2 from the germline V gene are MNHNS and SASEGT. V was shortened by 10 bases and J by 7 bases, with 19 bases between the two germline ends. The CDR3 is made up of 14 amino acids. CDR3 amino acids: CATRSRGGSEKLFF. The CDR3 nucleotides read TGTGCCACTAGAAGCAGGGGCGGGAGTGAAAAACTGTTTTTT.

The chain employs TRBV29-1 and TRBJ1-1; 11 bases line up with TRBD1. Germline V gene sequence: CDR1 SQVTM, CDR2 ANQGSEA. V lost 3 bases, J lost 6 bases, and 3 bases stayed unmatched. The CDR3 length is 13 residues. For the CDR3, the DNA is TGCAGCGTTGAGGACAGGGGGCCCGCTGAAGCTTTCTTT. Its protein product is CSVEDRGPAEAFF.

The rearrangement uses TRBV5-4 and TRBJ2-2, with D unresolved. The germline V and J ends were trimmed by 0 bases and 4 bases, with 10 bases remaining between them. This CDR3 contains 15 residues. Germline CDR1 reads SGHNT; CDR2 reads YYREEE (reference sequence). The CDR3 spells CASSLDARTTGELFF. The CDR3 nucleotides read TGTGCCAGCAGCTTGGATGCCAGGACCACCGGGGAGCTGTTTTTT.

The rearrangement joins TRBV7-2 to TRBJ2-2; 7 positions match TRBD1. CDR3 length: 16 residues. Germline values: CDR1 SGHTA, CDR2 FQGNSA. The V and J ends lost 1 base and 3 bases, in that order; junction bases with no gene match: 5. CDR3 protein: CASSLVEQGYTGELFF. Written as DNA, the CDR3 is TGTGCCAGCAGCTTAGTAGAACAGGGGTACACCGGGGAGCTGTTTTTT.

This clonotype turned up a few times. The gene calls are TRBV11-2 and TRBJ2-1; TRBD2 matches at 12 bases. Germline values: CDR1 SGHAT, CDR2 FQNNGV. V lost 2 bases, J lost 3 bases, and 8 bases stayed unmatched. This CDR3 spans 18 amino acids. The CDR3: CASSLISGLAGSYNEQFF. For the CDR3, the DNA is TGTGCCAGCAGCTTAATATCGGGACTAGCGGGTAGCTACAATGAGCAGTTCTTC. Supplemented by reference TRBV11-2 and TRBJ2-1, the full variable domain reads EAGVAQSPRYKIIEKRQSVAFWCNPISGHATLYWYQQILGQGPKLLIQFQNNGVVDDSQLPKDRFSAERLKGVDSTLKIQPAKLEDSAVYLCASSLISGLAGSYNEQFFGPGTRLTVL.

This clonotype was detected ten times or more. The V call is TRBV18, the J call TRBJ2-5, with no clear D. Deletions cut 3 bases from V and 0 bases from J, with 5 bases between. CDR3 size: 13 residues. Germline CDR1 and CDR2: KGHSH and LQKENI. The CDR3 DNA is TGTGCCAGCTCACCGAAGCACCAAGAGACCCAGTACTTC. As protein: CASSPKHQETQYF.

V gene TRBV20-1 combines with J gene TRBJ1-5; 8 nucleotides match TRBD1. V shed 4 bases, J shed 2 bases, and the junction held 4 bases outside the gene matches. This CDR3 contains 14 residues. Germline V lookup: CDR1 DFQATT, CDR2 SNEGSKA (reference sequence). CDR3: CSAIPDRGNQPQHF. The CDR3 DNA sequence: TGCAGTGCTATCCCGGACAGGGGCAATCAGCCCCAGCATTTT.

The chain couples TRBV27 to TRBJ2-3; 8 bases map to TRBD1. Germline-derived CDR1 and CDR2 are MNHEY and SMNVEV (reference sequence). Trimming cost V 5 bases and J 0 bases; bases outside gene matches: 4. The CDR3 contains 15 residues. CDR3 amino acids: CASSGTGASTDTQYF. The CDR3 DNA follows: TGTGCCAGCAGTGGGACAGGAGCTAGCACAGATACGCAGTATTTT.

This clonotype was detected a few times. This chain connects TRBV7-2 to TRBJ2-7; TRBD2 might be the D (5 bases). Germline loops: CDR1 SGHTA, CDR2 FQGNSA. The V end was cut by 4 bases, the J end by 2 bases, with 12 bases between. This CDR3 is 14 amino acids long. The CDR3 region is CASSYAGVTYEQYF. DNA for the CDR3: TGTGCCAGCAGCTATGCCGGGGTAACCTACGAGCAGTACTTC.

This clonotype was counted only a few times. The gene calls are TRBV20-1 and TRBJ2-4; 7 bases agree with TRBD2. V gave up 0 bases and J gave up 9 bases; unmatched junction bases: 8. This CDR3 has 14 amino acids. Germline V CDR1 and CDR2: DFQATT, SNEGSKA (reference sequence). The CDR3 sequence is CSARDLAGVGIQYF. For the CDR3, the DNA is TGCAGTGCTAGAGATCTGGCGGGAGTTGGCATTCAGTACTTC.